The 30 T cell receptor beta chains reported below all come from one sample, sequenced in a study of cytomegalovirus exposure and HLA in healthy donors. The PCR employed 60 Vbeta primers together with 13 Jbeta primers. The table came from immunoSEQ multiplex PCR; TCRdb's copy has only in-frame clones and leaves some out. This table holds 50,000 or so clones, around 70% found once. Source material: PBMCs. The receptors shown here come from a woman aged 45-59 years in good health and CMV-seronegative.

This chain links TRBV5-1 with TRBJ1-2; D ambiguous. Trimming shortened V by 2 bases and J by 7 bases, and 15 bases separated the two germline ends. CDR1 is SGHRS, CDR2 YFSETQ, per germline. This CDR3 comprises 14 residues. Here the CDR3 reads CASSLDGERFGYTF. The CDR3 DNA reads as TGCGCCAGCAGCTTAGACGGGGAAAGATTTGGCTACACCTTC.

This rearrangement joins TRBV7-8 to TRBJ1-1, with D unresolved. Between the trimmed V and J ends, which lost 8 bases and 0 bases, there was a span of 7 bases. This CDR3 has 12 residues. Germline V gene sequence: CDR1 SGHVS, CDR2 FQNEAQ. The CDR3 loop is CASSPLNTEAFF. CDR3 DNA: TGTGCCAGCTCCCCCTTGAACACTGAAGCTTTCTTT.

The V and J genes are TRBV19 and TRBJ1-1, with D perhaps TRBD1 (6 bases). V was pared by 8 bases and J by 6 bases, with 22 bases between. The V gene's germline CDR1 is LNHDA and CDR2 SQIVND (reference sequence). The CDR3 is 15 residues long. In nucleotides, the CDR3 is TGTGCCAGTCTTCCCGAACAGGGTTTATTTTCTGAAGCTTTCTTT. Protein product: CASLPEQGLFSEAFF.

This clone was seen only a few times. This rearrangement joins TRBV5-6 to TRBJ2-7; D is ambiguous. The V and J ends lost 0 bases and 7 bases respectively, with 11 bases between them. The CDR3 length is 13 residues. The germline V gene has CDR1 SGHDT and CDR2 YYEEEE. The CDR3 reads CASSLEAAREQYF. The CDR3, as DNA: TGTGCCAGCAGCTTGGAAGCAGCGCGGGAGCAGTACTTC. Using reference TRBV5-6 and TRBJ2-7 for the parts outside the CDR3, the full variable domain is DAGVTQSPTHLIKTRGQQVTLRCSPKSGHDTVSWYQQALGQGPQFIFQYYEEEERQRGNFPDRFSGHQFPNYSSELNVNALLLGDSALYLCASSLEAAREQYFGPGTRLTVT.

This sequence joins TRBV5-1 and TRBJ2-1; tentative D call: TRBD1 (5 bases). V was clipped by 0 bases and J by 7 bases, with 14 bases between them. The CDR3 loop spans 15 amino acids. From germline, CDR1 is SGHRS and CDR2 YFSETQ. The CDR3 region is CASSLAPDYRNEQFF. CDR3 bases: TGCGCCAGCAGCTTGGCCCCTGATTACAGGAATGAGCAGTTCTTC.

The chain is built from TRBV5-1 and TRBJ2-3, with 8 bases aligning to TRBD1. J gave up 3 bases and V 3 bases, and 3 bases lay outside the gene matches. This CDR3 has 14 residues. Germline-derived CDR1 and CDR2 are SGHRS and YFSETQ. The CDR3 DNA follows: TGCGCCAGCAGCTATGACAGGGGAACAGATACGCAGTATTTT. It is translated as CASSYDRGTDTQYF.

This chain joins TRBV9 and TRBJ2-1; TRBD2 might be the D (6 bases). This CDR3 spans 14 amino acids. Deletions cut 3 bases from V and 4 bases from J, with 11 bases between. Germline assignment: CDR1 SGDLS and CDR2 YYNGEE. CDR3 DNA sequence: TGTGCCAGCAGCGAGGGAGGTGTATACAATGAGCAGTTCTTC. As protein: CASSEGGVYNEQFF.

This clone was seen only a few times. At the DNA level, this CDR3 is encoded by other sequences in the same sample as well. This chain connects TRBV19 to TRBJ1-5, with D maybe TRBD1 (6 bases). Germline CDR1 LNHDA, CDR2 SQIVND (reference sequence). The CDR3 contains 13 residues. Trimming removed 4 bases at V and 2 bases at J, with 6 bases between. This CDR3 reads CASSNRGNQPQHF. The DNA of the CDR3 is TGTGCCAGTAGTAACAGGGGCAATCAGCCCCAGCATTTT.

This clone was seen a handful of times. This chain joins TRBV6-4 and TRBJ2-5, with 7 bases matching TRBD1. Losses at the gene ends were 4 bases for V and 6 bases for J; bases not matched to a gene: 14. The CDR3 extends over 16 amino acids. Germline lookup yields CDR1 MRHNA and CDR2 SNTAGT. DNA for the CDR3: TGTGCCAGCAGTGCCGAGAAACCGGGACAGCTGAAGACCCAGTACTTC. It is translated as CASSAEKPGQLKTQYF.

The chain links TRBV10-1 to TRBJ2-7, with a weak D call TRBD2 (6 bases). Germline values: CDR1 WNHNN, CDR2 SYGVQD (reference sequence). Trimming took off 11 bases at V and 2 bases at J, with 16 bases between the two ends. The CDR3 totals 13 residues. The CDR3 DNA reads TGCGCCGGACTGGGACTGCCAACCTACGAGCAGTACTTC. Protein: CAGLGLPTYEQYF.

The chain recombines TRBV5-5 with TRBJ1-2, with D possibly TRBD1 on 6 matching bases. The CDR3 runs to 17 residues. CDR1 SGHKS and CDR2 YYEKEE come from the germline V gene (reference sequence). Trimming took off 4 bases at V and 0 bases at J, with 19 bases between the two ends. The CDR3 bases are TGTGCCAGCAGCAGATGGGGTTCGGGGGGCCCTAACTATGGCTACACCTTC. This codes for CASSRWGSGGPNYGYTF.

This rearrangement joins TRBV19 to TRBJ2-7; 7 bases fit TRBD2. V was clipped by 5 bases and J by 4 bases; unmatched bases: 8. The CDR3 totals 14 residues. From germline, CDR1 is LNHDA and CDR2 SQIVND (reference sequence). The CDR3 DNA follows: TGTGCCAGTAGTGTTGCGGGAGTTGTGTACGAGCAGTACTTC. Protein: CASSVAGVVYEQYF.

This chain uses TRBV7-9 with TRBJ1-4; D ambiguous. Trimming shortened V by 1 base and J by 8 bases, and 8 bases separated the two germline ends. CDR3 length: 13 amino acids. The germline V gene has CDR1 SEHNR and CDR2 FQNEAQ (reference sequence). Here the CDR3 reads CASSLVEAEKLFF. The CDR3 DNA follows: TGTGCCAGCAGCTTAGTGGAGGCAGAAAAACTGTTTTTT.

Only one count was recorded for this clone. This sequence joins TRBV7-8 and TRBJ1-1; D is unresolved. This CDR3 has 13 residues. Trimming took off 7 bases at V and 4 bases at J, with 13 bases between the two ends. Per the germline V gene, CDR1 is SGHVS and CDR2 is FQNEAQ. Here the CDR3 reads CASKGGLGTEAFF. CDR3 nucleotide sequence: TGTGCCAGCAAAGGAGGACTTGGCACTGAAGCTTTCTTT.

This chain links TRBV7-2 with TRBJ2-5, with 8 bases fitting TRBD1. V was clipped by 3 bases and J by 4 bases; unmatched bases: 1. The CDR3 spans 13 residues. The germline CDR1 and CDR2 sequences are SGHTA and FQGNSA. This CDR3 reads CASSFGQGETQYF. Here the CDR3 DNA reads TGTGCCAGCAGCTTTGGACAGGGAGAGACCCAGTACTTC.

The V call is TRBV19, the J call TRBJ2-1; 12 bases are shared with TRBD2. V lost 3 bases and J lost 5; bases outside the gene matches: 5. Germline assignment: CDR1 LNHDA and CDR2 SQIVND (reference sequence). This CDR3 has 16 amino acids. The CDR3 nucleotides are TGTGCCAGTAGTATCCGTCCTAGCGGGAGGGACAATGAGCAGTTCTTC. Amino acid sequence: CASSIRPSGRDNEQFF.

This clone has just a few counts. CDR3 coding DNA: TGTGCCAGCAGCTTAATCGCGACAGGGGGCTCCTACGAGCAGTACTTC. It is translated as CASSLIATGGSYEQYF. The V gene is TRBV7-9, the J gene TRBJ2-7, with TRBD1 matching 9 bases. CDR3 size: 16 residues. Germline CDR1 reads SEHNR; CDR2 reads FQNEAQ (reference sequence). V was pared by 2 bases and J by 0 bases, with 5 bases of the junction left unmatched.

The V gene is TRBV2, the J gene TRBJ2-1, with a weak D call TRBD1 (5 bases). The germline CDR1 and CDR2 sequences are SNHLY and FYNNEI. The CDR3 loop spans 14 amino acids. V was clipped by 8 bases and J by 0 bases, with 11 bases between them. CDR3 sequence: CASGQGSSYNEQFF. The CDR3 nucleotides are TGTGCCAGCGGGCAGGGCTCCTCCTACAATGAGCAGTTCTTC.

The chain carries TRBV4-3 and TRBJ1-2; D is perhaps TRBD1 (5 bases). Germline CDR1 and CDR2: LGHNA and YSLEER. This CDR3 spans 13 amino acids. Trimming removed 4 bases at V and 8 bases at J, with 14 bases between. The CDR3 nucleotides are TGCGCCAGCAGCCGCGGGACCGCGAGGGGCTACACCTTC. It is translated as CASSRGTARGYTF.

The DNA for the CDR3 is TGTGCCAGCAGCGCCCAGGGTGGAGGCTACACCTTC. This sequence encodes CASSAQGGGYTF. The gene calls are TRBV5-6 and TRBJ1-2; possibly TRBD1 for D (5 bases). Per germline, CDR1 SGHDT and CDR2 YYEEEE. Trimming pared 4 bases from V and 8 bases from J, leaving 12 bases between. CDR3 length: 12 amino acids.

A note on this clone: In the same sample, other DNA sequences code for this CDR3. The chain carries TRBV5-1 and TRBJ2-5; 7 bases line up with TRBD1. Germline V gene sequence: CDR1 SGHRS, CDR2 YFSETQ. CDR3 length: 14 amino acids. The J segment lost 4 bases and the V segment lost 4 bases, leaving 7 bases of the junction unmatched. The CDR3 is CASSGQGVGETQYF. The CDR3 DNA sequence: TGCGCCAGCAGCGGCCAGGGGGTGGGAGAGACCCAGTACTTC.

The chain couples TRBV19 to TRBJ1-1; D remains ambiguous. V lost 5 bases and J lost 4, with 11 bases in between. The germline V gene encodes CDR1 LNHDA and CDR2 SQIVND (reference sequence). This CDR3 has 13 residues. The CDR3 nucleotides are TGTGCCAGTAGTTGGGGTGGGAGCACTGAAGCTTTCTTT. Translated, it gives CASSWGGSTEAFF.

This chain uses TRBV28 with TRBJ1-2, with a weak D call TRBD1 (5 bases). The CDR3 extends over 11 amino acids. V gave up 7 bases and J gave up 8 bases, with 11 bases separating them. From germline, CDR1 is MDHEN and CDR2 SYDVKM. The CDR3 DNA reads as TGTGCCAGCACTGGGGGGTTCGGCTACACCTTC. Translated, it gives CASTGGFGYTF.

The chain uses TRBV7-2 and TRBJ1-2; 9 bases align to TRBD1. Germline values: CDR1 SGHTA, CDR2 FQGNSA. After removal of 3 bases from V and 7 bases from J, the junction contained 6 bases not matched to a gene. This CDR3 comprises 14 residues. CDR3 bases: TGTGCCAGCAGCTTGGGACAGGGAGCGGCTGGCTACACCTTC. Protein: CASSLGQGAAGYTF. The full variable domain, in which reference TRBV7-2 and TRBJ1-2 provide the parts outside the CDR3, is GAGVSQSPSNKVTEKGKDVELRCDPISGHTALYWYRQSLGQGLEFLIYFQGNSAPDKSGLPSDRFSAERTGGSVSTLTIQRTQQEDSAVYLCASSLGQGAAGYTFGSGTRLTVV.

The chain uses TRBV6-5 and TRBJ1-2; TRBD1 might be the D (5 bases). Germline CDR1 reads MNHEY; CDR2 reads SVGAGI. The CDR3 length is 14 residues. The V and J ends lost 5 bases and 4 bases respectively, with 14 bases between them. The CDR3 DNA sequence: TGTGCCAGCAGTCTCGGGGGTTTGAGCTATGGCTACACCTTC. Translated, it gives CASSLGGLSYGYTF.

The chain uses TRBV6-4 and TRBJ2-3; 13 nucleotides match TRBD2. This CDR3 contains 15 residues. Germline lookup yields CDR1 MRHNA and CDR2 SNTAGT. V lost 4 bases and J lost 4; bases outside the gene matches: 2. CDR3 coding DNA: TGTGCCAGCAGTGCGGGACTAGCGGGGTCAGATACGCAGTATTTT. Residues: CASSAGLAGSDTQYF.

V is TRBV4-2 and J is TRBJ2-7; 9 bases align to TRBD2. The CDR3 consists of 17 residues. The V and J ends lost 3 bases and 4 bases, in that order; junction bases with no gene match: 13. Germline V CDR1 and CDR2: LGHNA, YNFKEQ. CDR3 region: CASSQEGSSGRIYEQYF. For the CDR3, the DNA is TGTGCCAGCAGCCAGGAAGGCTCGAGCGGGAGGATATACGAGCAGTACTTC.

CDR3 sequence (DNA): TGCGCCAGCAGCCAAGGGAAAAGCTTCTACGCTAGCTCCTACAATGAGCAGTTCTTC. Translating it yields CASSQGKSFYASSYNEQFF. The J gene is TRBJ2-1, the V gene TRBV4-3; D unresolved. With 1 base removed from V and 0 bases from J, the gap between germline ends came to 19 bases. Looked up from germline, CDR1 is LGHNA and CDR2 is YSLEER. This CDR3 region has 19 residues.

The chain couples TRBV7-3 to TRBJ2-7; 8 bases line up with TRBD2. The CDR3 sequence is 15 residues long. The ends lost 2 bases at V and 5 bases at J; junction bases unmatched: 8. The germline V gene encodes CDR1 SGHTA and CDR2 FQGTGA. CDR3 DNA: TGTGCCAGCAGCTTAGAGGTTAGCGGGATCCACGAGCAGTACTTC. This encodes CASSLEVSGIHEQYF. The full variable domain, in which reference TRBV7-3 and TRBJ2-7 provide the parts outside the CDR3, is GAGVSQTPSNKVTEKGKYVELRCDPISGHTALYWYRQSLGQGPEFLIYFQGTGAADDSGLPNDRFFAVRPEGSVSTLKIQRTERGDSAVYLCASSLEVSGIHEQYFGPGTRLTVT.

The chain carries TRBV19 and TRBJ2-3; TRBD1 aligns across 10 bases. Trimming took 3 bases from V and 0 from J; bases not matched to a gene: 3. Germline V gene lookup returns CDR1 LNHDA and CDR2 SQIVND (reference sequence). The length of the CDR3 is 16 residues. The DNA for the CDR3 is TGTGCCAGTAGTATCCGGGGACAGGGGAGCACAGATACGCAGTATTTT. It encodes CASSIRGQGSTDTQYF.